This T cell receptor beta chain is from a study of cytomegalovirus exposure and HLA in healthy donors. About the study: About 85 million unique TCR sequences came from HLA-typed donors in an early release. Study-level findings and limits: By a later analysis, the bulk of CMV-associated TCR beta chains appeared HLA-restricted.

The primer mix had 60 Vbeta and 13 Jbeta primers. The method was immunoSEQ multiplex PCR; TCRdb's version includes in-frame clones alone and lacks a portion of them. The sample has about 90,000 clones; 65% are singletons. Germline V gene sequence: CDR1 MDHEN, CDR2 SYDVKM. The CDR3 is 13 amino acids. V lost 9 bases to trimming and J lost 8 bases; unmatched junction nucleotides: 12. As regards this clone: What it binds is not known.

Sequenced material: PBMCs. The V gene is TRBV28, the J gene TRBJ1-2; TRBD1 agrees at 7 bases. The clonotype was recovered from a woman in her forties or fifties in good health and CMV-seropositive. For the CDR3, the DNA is TGTGCCAGTAGATCCCGAGACAGGGACGGCTACACCTTC. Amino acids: CASRSRDRDGYTF.